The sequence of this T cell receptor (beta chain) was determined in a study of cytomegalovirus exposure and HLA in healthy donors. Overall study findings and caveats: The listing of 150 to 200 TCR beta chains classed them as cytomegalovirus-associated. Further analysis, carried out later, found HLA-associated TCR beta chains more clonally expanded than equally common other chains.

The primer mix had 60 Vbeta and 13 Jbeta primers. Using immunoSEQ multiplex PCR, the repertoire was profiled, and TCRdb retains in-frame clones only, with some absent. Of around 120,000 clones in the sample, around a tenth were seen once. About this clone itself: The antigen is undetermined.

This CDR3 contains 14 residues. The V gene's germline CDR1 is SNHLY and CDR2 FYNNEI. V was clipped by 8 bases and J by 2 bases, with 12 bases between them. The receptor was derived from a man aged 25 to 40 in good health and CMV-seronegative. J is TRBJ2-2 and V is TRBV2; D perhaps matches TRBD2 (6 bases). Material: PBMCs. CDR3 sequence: CASRGRPNTGELFF. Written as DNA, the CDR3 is TGTGCCAGCCGAGGGAGGCCTAACACCGGGGAGCTGTTTTTT.